A single T cell receptor (beta chain) is shown here with its context. Its recognized antigen is unknown. Qualities for individual bases were not recorded, and no much larger clone is one base off. A fixed 350 ng of DNA was loaded for every bulk PBMC sample. TCR beta CDR3 sequences were amplified from genomic DNA using the immunoSEQ TCRb Assay kit according to manufacturer instructions. The KAPA Library Quantification Kit for Illumina platforms was used to quantify pooled libraries by qPCR. Pooled libraries were clustered at 0.6-1.1 pM and sequenced on an Illumina NextSeq 500. The paper's data handling went like this. The TCR data were analyzed using immunoSEQ ANALYZER and the R LymphoSeq package. A rearrangement efficiency score was calculated as productive divided by the sum of productive and non-productive CDR3 sequences. Within each patient, timepoints were compared pairwise for clonality, measured with the Gini coefficient, and for diversity, measured with the Renyi index at alpha=1. Clonal relatedness used an edit distance of 3, and repertoire similarity used the Bhattacharyya coefficient, both computed in LymphoSeq. To classify response, a linear discriminant analysis based on week-3 changes in clonality and diversity was built using the R MASS and caret packages. TCRdb took this table from immuneACCESS and kept in-frame rearrangements with V and J called. Such tables lack part of the clones; where checked against another copy, unresolved V genes explain under half of the gap, and the rest is unexplained. V and J calls and clone size come straight from that table; D and trimming were deduced from the DNA. Recorded for this sample are over 10,000 clones; approximately 84% of them occurred a single time. The ten largest clones capture roughly 8.6% of the sample.

This sample was taken from a study of blood T cell dynamics during melanoma immunotherapy (TCRdb year 2020). A note on the overall study: Patients had metastatic melanoma and received first-line pembrolizumab or nivolumab plus ipilimumab as standard of care in the United Kingdom. To find early correlates of response, peripheral T cell receptor repertoires were profiled in metastatic melanoma patients before and after one cycle of checkpoint inhibitor therapy. Consecutive patients formed a training cohort, and a further independent group of patients from the same centre was pooled into an external validation set.

General findings and caveats noted by the study authors: The study could not determine whether the T cell clones driving repertoire changes were melanoma-specific or reflected general immune activation. The relatively small sample size was acknowledged as something that could potentially limit how far the results can be generalized. A bifurcated reorganization of the PBMC repertoire at W3, with increased clonality or increased diversity, was observed in patients who later achieved disease control, unlike in progressors.

The time point label on this specimen signifies: pre-treatment baseline. Blood samples were collected before treatment (T0) and at week 3 (W3), after the first cycle of checkpoint blockade. Except for two patients with rapid clinical progression, response was assessed 12 weeks after the first infusion by RECIST 1.1; disease control meant complete response, partial response or stable disease. Patients with prior systemic cancer treatment, concomitant immunosuppressant therapy or synchronous other active malignancies were excluded. Bulk PBMC and plasma cell-free DNA were both sequenced for TCR beta so that circulating cells and T cell turnover could be tracked. PBMC were isolated from blood with Lymphoprep and SepMate tubes, followed by red cell lysis. DNA from PBMC and sorted T cell subsets was extracted with QIAamp DNA Blood Mini kits. Measured from the cysteine to the phenylalanine, the CDR3 is 15 residues long. Only the CDR3 DNA is retained, 45 bases long and in frame from the first base. V is pared back by 0 bases and J by 6 bases, with 15 bases lying between the germline termini. Reading the germline V gene gives CDR1 SGHRS and CDR2 YFSETQ.

The TCR sequence derives from a human donor with melanoma. The chain uses TRBV5-1 and TRBJ1-2, with no confidently assigned D gene. The material was blood, obtained from a patient treated with checkpoint blockade. The DNA reads TGCGCCAGCAGCTTGGGGGCAGACCCTACGCATGGCTACACCTTC. Its protein product is CASSLGADPTHGYTF.